A single sample is the source of the 20 T cell receptor beta chains below, sequenced in a study of blood T cell repertoires in COVID-19 (dated by TCRdb to the early 2020s). Receptor amplification or capture employed the immunoSEQ multiplex PCR assay. TCRdb retrieved this table from immuneACCESS and kept in-frame rearrangements only. Not all clones are present; in checked studies, unresolved V genes account for under half, and no reason is known for the remainder. The sample table holds 150,000 to 200,000 clones, of which around 83% were seen once. The ten biggest clones cover around 8% of the sample. The sequencing input was peripheral blood. The receptors come from a woman aged 65 to 85 with COVID-19, enrolled during active disease.

CDR3 bases: TGTGCCAGCACCATCCGCGCCGGGACAGGGGCGCCTCTCTCCTACGAGCAGTACTTC. Protein product: CASTIRAGTGAPLSYEQYF. The chain uses TRBV27 and TRBJ2-7, with TRBD1 matching 10 bases. Germline assignment: CDR1 MNHEY and CDR2 SMNVEV (reference sequence). This CDR3 has 19 amino acids. Losses at the gene ends were 7 bases for V and 0 bases for J; bases not matched to a gene: 18.

The rearrangement uses TRBV4-1 and TRBJ2-2; tentative D call: TRBD1 (6 bases). The CDR3 extends over 14 amino acids. Trimming took 6 bases from V and 3 from J, leaving 11 bases between them. The V gene's germline CDR1 is MGHRA and CDR2 YSYEKL. The chain's CDR3 is CASRRTVDTGELFF. The CDR3 nucleotides read TGCGCCAGCAGGCGGACAGTGGACACCGGGGAGCTGTTTTTT.

The CDR3 DNA follows: TGTGCCAGCAGTTTATGGGGCCCAAATGAGCAGTTCTTC. As protein: CASSLWGPNEQFF. The V gene is TRBV28, the J gene TRBJ2-1; unclear D gene. The CDR3 length is 13 residues. Per the germline V gene, CDR1 is MDHEN and CDR2 is SYDVKM. Trimming cost V 0 bases and J 7 bases, with 7 bases left between them.

The chain joins TRBV16 to TRBJ2-2; perhaps TRBD1 as D (6 bases). The CDR3 has 15 amino acids. The V gene lost 2 bases and the J gene lost 3 bases, with 10 bases spanning the gap. Germline values: CDR1 KGHSY, CDR2 FQNENV. CDR3 coding DNA: TGTGCCAGCAGCCAAACAGGGTTGGACACCGGGGAGCTGTTTTTT. Protein sequence: CASSQTGLDTGELFF.

Only one count was recorded for this clone. This rearrangement joins TRBV15 to TRBJ2-7, with D possibly being TRBD2 (6 bases). This CDR3 has 13 amino acids. Germline V gene data show CDR1 as LNHNV and CDR2 as YYDKDF (reference sequence). V was trimmed by 5 bases and J by 0 bases, leaving 8 bases between them. In DNA form, the CDR3 reads TGTGCCACCAGCCGGGACTCCTCCTACGAGCAGTACTTC. The encoded protein is CATSRDSSYEQYF.

This chain connects TRBV5-5 to TRBJ1-5, with TRBD1 identical over 7 bases. Germline V gene data show CDR1 as SGHKS and CDR2 as YYEKEE (reference sequence). J gave up 3 bases and V 2 bases, and 5 bases lay outside the gene matches. The CDR3 loop spans 15 amino acids. The CDR3 DNA follows: TGTGCCAGCAGCTTAGGAGGGGGCCTCAATCAGCCCCAGCATTTT. It translates to CASSLGGGLNQPQHF.

This chain links TRBV18 with TRBJ1-4, with a tentative D call TRBD1 (5 bases). Trimming took 1 base from V and 7 from J, leaving 7 bases between them. The CDR3 contains 13 residues. Germline V gene sequence: CDR1 KGHSH, CDR2 LQKENI. The CDR3 DNA reads TGTGCCAGCTCACCACAGACAGTTGAAAAACTGTTTTTT. Amino acids: CASSPQTVEKLFF.

The chain joins TRBV7-9 to TRBJ2-5; 8 nucleotides match TRBD1. The V gene end was trimmed by 4 bases and the J gene end by 5 bases; junction bases not matched to a gene: 3. This CDR3 has 13 residues. Germline CDR1 SEHNR, CDR2 FQNEAQ (reference sequence). CDR3 nucleotide sequence: TGTGCCAGCAGCTCGACAGGGGTCGAGACCCAGTACTTC. The encoded protein is CASSSTGVETQYF.

The V call is TRBV7-3, the J call TRBJ1-3; weak D call: TRBD1 (6 bases). CDR3 length: 17 residues. Germline CDR1 and CDR2: SGHTA and FQGTGA. The ends were cut back, 1 base at V and 2 bases at J, with 15 bases in the middle. CDR3 sequence reads: CASSLKSGVQAGNTIYF. CDR3 sequence (DNA): TGTGCCAGCAGCTTAAAATCAGGGGTTCAGGCTGGAAACACCATATATTTT.

V is TRBV24-1 and J is TRBJ2-1; possible D gene TRBD2, 6 bases. The CDR3 runs 16 residues. The V and J ends lost 1 base and 7 bases respectively, with 16 bases between them. CDR1 is KGHDR and CDR2 is SFDVKD in the germline V gene. The CDR3 coding sequence is TGTGCCACCAGTGATTTCATAGGGGCGGGGAGGAATGAGCAGTTCTTC. Protein: CATSDFIGAGRNEQFF.

This chain uses TRBV30 with TRBJ1-6; a possible D gene is TRBD1 (5 bases). The CDR3 is 17 amino acids. Germline CDR1 reads GTSNPN; CDR2 reads SVGIG (reference sequence). V was clipped by 4 bases and J by 6 bases, with 22 bases between them. The CDR3 DNA reads as TGTGCCTGGACTCAGAAAGGGGCCCGCCAGGGTAATTCACCCCTCCACTTT. Translation gives CAWTQKGARQGNSPLHF.

V gene TRBV19 combines with J gene TRBJ1-1; possibly TRBD1 for D (6 bases). Deletions cut 3 bases from V and 0 bases from J, with 8 bases between. This CDR3 has 14 residues. Germline lookup yields CDR1 LNHDA and CDR2 SQIVND (reference sequence). DNA for the CDR3: TGTGCCAGTAGTATGGGGACACTGAACACTGAAGCTTTCTTT. Translated, it gives CASSMGTLNTEAFF. Combining the CDR3 with reference TRBV19 and TRBJ1-1 gives the whole variable domain DGGITQSPKYLFRKEGQNVTLSCEQNLNHDAMYWYRQDPGQGLRLIYYSQIVNDFQKGDIAEGYSVSREKKESFPLTVTSAQKNPTAFYLCASSMGTLNTEAFFGQGTRLTVV.

The chain links TRBV7-3 to TRBJ2-1; 12 bases align to TRBD2. Losses at the gene ends were 4 bases for V and 7 bases for J; bases not matched to a gene: 8. In germline, CDR1 is SGHTA, CDR2 FQGTGA. The CDR3 is made up of 16 amino acids. The CDR3 region is CASSYPGLAGINEQFF. The CDR3 DNA follows: TGTGCCAGCAGCTACCCAGGACTAGCGGGAATAAATGAGCAGTTCTTC.

The chain has TRBV6-5 and TRBJ2-3, with TRBD2 matching over 11 bases. The V gene's germline CDR1 is MNHEY and CDR2 SVGAGI. J gave up 3 bases and V 6 bases, and 5 bases lay outside the gene matches. The CDR3 extends over 15 amino acids. CDR3 amino acids: CASRRTSGRTDTQYF. The DNA of the CDR3 is TGTGCCAGCAGACGAACTAGCGGGAGAACAGATACGCAGTATTTT.

The chain has TRBV7-2 and TRBJ2-1; D call uncertain. V dropped 3 bases and J dropped 8 bases, with 5 bases sitting between them. Germline V CDR1 and CDR2: SGHTA, FQGNSA. CDR3 length equals 11 residues. CDR3 amino acids: CASSFSDEQFF. CDR3 coding DNA: TGTGCCAGCAGCTTCAGCGATGAGCAGTTCTTC.

The chain carries TRBV5-1 and TRBJ2-1, with TRBD2 as a possible D gene (6 bases). Trimming took 2 bases from V and 5 from J, leaving 14 bases between them. Germline CDR1 SGHRS, CDR2 YFSETQ. CDR3 length: 15 amino acids. The CDR3 region is CASSLDTGTHNEQFF. The DNA for the CDR3 is TGCGCCAGCAGCTTAGACACCGGGACTCACAATGAGCAGTTCTTC.

This chain joins TRBV25-1 and TRBJ2-7; possible D gene TRBD2, 6 bases. Trimming left V 1 base short and J 5 bases short, with 15 bases between. Per germline, CDR1 MGHDK and CDR2 SYGVNS. This CDR3 contains 15 residues. The CDR3: CASSEWRGMVDEQYF. The CDR3, as DNA: TGTGCCAGCAGTGAATGGCGGGGAATGGTGGACGAGCAGTACTTC.

The chain is built from TRBV3-1 (or the pseudogene TRBV3-2) and TRBJ2-7; D not certain. The ends were cut back, 4 bases at V and 4 bases at J, with 11 bases in the middle. The CDR3 is 13 residues long. Per germline, CDR1 LGHDT and CDR2 YNNKEL (reference sequence). The CDR3 here is CASSLAVGYEQYF. In nucleotides, the CDR3 is TGTGCCAGCAGCCTGGCGGTAGGTTACGAGCAGTACTTC.

This clone has just one count. V and J are TRBV3-1 (or the pseudogene TRBV3-2) and TRBJ2-5; TRBD1 might be the D (6 bases). V lost 1 base, J lost 5 bases, and 14 bases lay in between. The CDR3 contains 15 residues. Germline V gene data show CDR1 as LGHDT and CDR2 as YNNKEL (reference sequence). CDR3 region: CASSQADSSVETQYF. Written as DNA, the CDR3 is TGTGCCAGCAGCCAAGCGGACAGCTCCGTTGAGACCCAGTACTTC.

This rearrangement joins TRBV7-2 to TRBJ2-7, with TRBD2 matching 7 bases. Germline V CDR1 and CDR2: SGHTA, FQGNSA. The V gene end was trimmed by 8 bases and the J gene end by 2 bases; junction bases not matched to a gene: 15. The CDR3 runs to 16 residues. The CDR3 loop reads CASSITSGTTTYEQYF. The CDR3 bases are TGTGCCAGCTCCATAACCTCCGGGACTACTACCTACGAGCAGTACTTC. The complete variable domain, with remaining parts taken from reference TRBV7-2 and TRBJ2-7, reads GAGVSQSPSNKVTEKGKDVELRCDPISGHTALYWYRQSLGQGLEFLIYFQGNSAPDKSGLPSDRFSAERTGGSVSTLTIQRTQQEDSAVYLCASSITSGTTTYEQYFGPGTRLTVT.